This is a list of T cell receptor beta chains from one sample in a study of cytomegalovirus exposure and HLA in healthy donors. Method: immunoSEQ multiplex PCR; TCRdb's copy keeps in-frame clones and lacks some. The sample carries about 170,000 clones, 70% to 85% recorded once. The sequenced material came from PBMCs. The receptors derive from a human donor in good health. Both conserved end residues are part of each CDR3. A D gene is named only where the DNA matches it firmly. Expanded clones are given a class, and other clones once, few, many or no size at all.

j_call v_call d_call clone_size cdr3_nt cdr3_aa
TRBJ2-7 TRBV6-5 . . TGTGCCAGCAGACGGGTGGGGGCGAGCTCCTACGAGCAGTACTTC CASRRVGASSYEQYF
TRBJ1-4 TRBV25-1 TRBD1 . TGTGCCAGCAGTGCCCGACAGGGTCGGGAAAAACTGTTTTTT CASSARQGREKLFF
TRBJ2-2 TRBV5-1 TRBD1 once TGCGCCAGCAGCTTTTCGGGACAGTCGAACACCGGGGAGCTGTTTTTT CASSFSGQSNTGELFF
TRBJ1-1 TRBV2 TRBD1 . TGTGCCAGCAGTGGTACAGGGGTTGAAGCTTTCTTT CASSGTGVEAFF
TRBJ2-7 TRBV7-9 . once TGTGCCAGCAGACACGGGGAATTCTACGAGCAGTACTTC CASRHGEFYEQYF
TRBJ1-5 TRBV27 . . TGTGCCAGCAGTTTCCGGGGATTCGGACAGCCCCAGCATTTT CASSFRGFGQPQHF
TRBJ2-5 TRBV11-3 TRBD1 . TGTGCCAGCAGCTTGACAGGGGACGTGACCCAGTACTTC CASSLTGDVTQYF
TRBJ2-7 TRBV4-1 . few TGCGCCAGCAGCCAAGACCTAGCTTACTACGAGCAGTACTTC CASSQDLAYYEQYF
TRBJ2-7 TRBV5-4 TRBD2 . TGTGCCAGCAGCTTGCGCCTAGCGGGGGGCTACTACGAGCAGTACTTC CASSLRLAGGYYEQYF
TRBJ2-7 TRBV5-1 TRBD1 few TGCGCCAGCAGCCAACCCCCGACAGGGCAGTGGTCCTACGAGCAGTACTTC CASSQPPTGQWSYEQYF
TRBJ1-1 TRBV5-1 . . TGCGCCAGCAGCTTGGCCCCCCAGAACACTGAAGCTTTCTTT CASSLAPQNTEAFF
TRBJ2-1 TRBV14 . . TGTGCCAGCAGCCAAGATTACTTGGGAGGGGGGCTCTACAATGAGCAGTTCTTC CASSQDYLGGGLYNEQFF
TRBJ2-7 TRBV5-1 . . TGCGCCAGCAGCTTGGAAGAAGGGGCGATGCAGTACTTC CASSLEEGAMQYF
TRBJ1-1 TRBV19 . . TGTGCCAGTAGCCAACAGGTGAACACTGAAGCTTTCTTT CASSQQVNTEAFF
TRBJ2-5 TRBV5-5 TRBD2 . TGTGCCAGCAGCTTTTATAGCGGGGGGGCCACAGAGACCCAGTACTTC CASSFYSGGATETQYF
TRBJ1-4 TRBV27 TRBD1 . TGTGCCAGCAGTTTATCGTTGGGACAGTTTAATGAAAAACTGTTTTTT CASSLSLGQFNEKLFF
TRBJ1-1 TRBV5-1 . . TGCGCCAGCAGCTTGGGAGCGGCACGGGGTGAAGCTTTCTTT CASSLGAARGEAFF
TRBJ1-5 TRBV4-1 TRBD1 . TGCGCCAGCAGCCCCGGACAGGGGGAAATTCAGCCCCAGCATTTT CASSPGQGEIQPQHF
TRBJ2-7 TRBV5-6 . . TGTGCCAGCAGCTTTCAGGAAATCTACGAGCAGTACTTC CASSFQEIYEQYF
TRBJ2-5 TRBV18 . . TGTGCCAGCTCACGCGGAGAGACCCAGTACTTC CASSRGETQYF
TRBJ2-3 TRBV4-3 TRBD2 . TGCGCCAGCAGCCAAGACTTACTAGCGGGGGGCAGAACTAGCACAGATACGCAGTATTTT CASSQDLLAGGRTSTDTQYF
TRBJ2-1 TRBV5-5 . once TGTGCCAGCAGCTTGGCGACACTCTCCTACAATGAGCAGTTCTTC CASSLATLSYNEQFF
TRBJ2-6 TRBV6-6 . few TGTGCCAGCAGTTACGAGCGCTCTGGGGCCAACGTCCTGACTTTC CASSYERSGANVLTF
TRBJ1-2 TRBV29-1 . . TGCAGCGTTGAATCGGTTGACAGTGGTGGCTACACCTTC CSVESVDSGGYTF
TRBJ1-1 TRBV7-2 . . TGTGCCAGCAGCTTGGGGGCAGGGGTGAACACTGAAGCTTTCTTT CASSLGAGVNTEAFF
TRBJ2-3 TRBV5-1 TRBD1 . TGCGCCAGCAGCTTAAGGACAGGGGGCGGGTTCTTCGCAGATACGCAGTATTTT CASSLRTGGGFFADTQYF
TRBJ2-7 TRBV19 TRBD1 few TGTGCCAGTAGACTCCGGGACAGGGGCTCCTACGAGCAGTACTTC CASRLRDRGSYEQYF
TRBJ1-4 TRBV5-4 TRBD1 few TGTGCCAGCAGCCCCGGGACAGGGGGTAGTGAAAAACTGTTTTTT CASSPGTGGSEKLFF
TRBJ2-1 TRBV5-4 . . TGTGCCAGCAGCTTCCAGGGTGAGCAGTTCTTC CASSFQGEQFF
TRBJ1-1 TRBV2 . . TGTGCCAGCAGCGGACAGTTGAACACTGAAGCTTTCTTT CASSGQLNTEAFF
TRBJ2-6 TRBV7-3 . . TGTGCCAGCAGCTTAACCGCGAGCTCTGGGGCCAACGTCCTGACTTTC CASSLTASSGANVLTF
TRBJ2-3 TRBV9 TRBD2 few TGTGCCAGCAGCGTGCGGGGGGTAGATACGCAGTATTTT CASSVRGVDTQYF
TRBJ2-2 TRBV9 TRBD1 . TGTGCCAGCAGCGTACCCAGGACAGGGGATTACACCGGGGAGCTGTTTTTT CASSVPRTGDYTGELFF
TRBJ1-6 TRBV5-1 . . TGCGCCAGCAGCTTTGAGGACAGTCCACCCCTCCACTTT CASSFEDSPPLHF
TRBJ1-2 TRBV6-5 TRBD1 few TGTGCCAGCAGTCCCCAGACAGGGGACTATGGCTACACCTTC CASSPQTGDYGYTF
TRBJ1-1 TRBV7-2 . . TGTGCCAGCAGCCCAGGGCCTGAAGCTTTCTTT CASSPGPEAFF
TRBJ2-3 TRBV4-3 TRBD2 . TGCGCCAGCAGCCAAGATTATTGGCGGGGGAATGCAGATACGCAGTATTTT CASSQDYWRGNADTQYF